This is a list of T cell receptor beta chains from one sample in a study of blood T cells in healthy people across ages. TCRdb passed the 5' RACE reads through MiXCR, listing each CDR3 protein once. Here the sample spans under 2 million distinct CDR3 sequences, about 31% being singletons. Input material: blood. These receptors came from a woman in her 30s in good health. Each CDR3 is given with its conserved first and last residue. A D gene is named only where the DNA matches it firmly. Only some rows state a clone size, as once, few, many or a class for expanded clones.

d_call	v_call	clone_size	j_call	cdr3_aa	cdr3_nt
NA	TRBV4-1	few	TRBJ2-5	CASSQRWAGETQYF	TGCGCCAGCAGCCAACGATGGGCGGGTGAGACCCAGTACTTC
NA	TRBV27	NA	TRBJ1-1	CASSLGRLETEAFF	TGTGCCAGCAGTTTAGGCAGACTTGAGACTGAAGCTTTCTTT
TRBD2	TRBV18	once	TRBJ2-3	CASSPGGCGGSLPDTQYF	TGTGCCAGCTCACCAGGGGGATGTGGCGGGAGTTTGCCAGATACGCAGTATTTT
NA	TRBV29-1	NA	TRBJ2-1	CSGKTHNYNEQFF	TGCAGCGGGAAGACCCATAACTACAATGAGCAGTTCTTC
NA	TRBV6-1	many	TRBJ1-1	CASSEKGWAEAFF	TGTGCCAGCAGTGAGAAGGGGTGGGCTGAAGCTTTCTTT
NA	TRBV3-1	few	TRBJ2-3	CASSQLRETPDTQYF	TGTGCCAGCAGCCAATTGCGTGAGACTCCAGATACGCAGTATTTT
TRBD2	TRBV29-1	many	TRBJ2-1	CSVAPSGGLNEQFF	TGCAGCGTTGCCCCTAGCGGGGGCCTCAATGAGCAGTTCTTC
TRBD1	TRBV4-1	NA	TRBJ2-1	CASSQPGTGASGEQFF	TGCGCCAGCAGCCAACCCGGGACAGGGGCTTCTGGTGAGCAGTTCTTC
NA	TRBV20-1	few	TRBJ1-2	CSARDPGGAGYGYTF	TGCAGTGCTAGAGATCCTGGGGGCGCAGGCTATGGCTACACCTTC
NA	TRBV7-2	NA	TRBJ1-2	CASSSGLVDLQGYTF	TGTGCCAGCAGCTCCGGGTTAGTAGATCTCCAGGGCTACACCTTC
TRBD1	TRBV20-1	NA	TRBJ2-7	CSARVKDRVVYEQYF	TGCAGTGCTAGAGTAAAGGACAGGGTCGTCTACGAGCAGTACTTC
TRBD2	TRBV4-2	many	TRBJ2-5	CASSRSGGYETQYF	TGTGCCAGCAGCCGCAGCGGGGGCTATGAGACCCAGTACTTC
TRBD2	TRBV28	NA	TRBJ2-1	CASSFVGRGVNEQFF	TGTGCCAGCAGTTTTGTCGGGAGGGGAGTCAATGAGCAGTTCTTC
TRBD2	TRBV24-1	once	TRBJ2-1	CATSDILAGNFSYNEQFF	TGTGCCACCAGTGATATTCTAGCGGGTAACTTTTCCTACAATGAGCAGTTCTTC
NA	TRBV4-2	NA	TRBJ2-1	CASSQGGWEFDNEQFF	TGTGCCAGCAGCCAAGGGGGATGGGAGTTCGACAATGAGCAGTTCTTC